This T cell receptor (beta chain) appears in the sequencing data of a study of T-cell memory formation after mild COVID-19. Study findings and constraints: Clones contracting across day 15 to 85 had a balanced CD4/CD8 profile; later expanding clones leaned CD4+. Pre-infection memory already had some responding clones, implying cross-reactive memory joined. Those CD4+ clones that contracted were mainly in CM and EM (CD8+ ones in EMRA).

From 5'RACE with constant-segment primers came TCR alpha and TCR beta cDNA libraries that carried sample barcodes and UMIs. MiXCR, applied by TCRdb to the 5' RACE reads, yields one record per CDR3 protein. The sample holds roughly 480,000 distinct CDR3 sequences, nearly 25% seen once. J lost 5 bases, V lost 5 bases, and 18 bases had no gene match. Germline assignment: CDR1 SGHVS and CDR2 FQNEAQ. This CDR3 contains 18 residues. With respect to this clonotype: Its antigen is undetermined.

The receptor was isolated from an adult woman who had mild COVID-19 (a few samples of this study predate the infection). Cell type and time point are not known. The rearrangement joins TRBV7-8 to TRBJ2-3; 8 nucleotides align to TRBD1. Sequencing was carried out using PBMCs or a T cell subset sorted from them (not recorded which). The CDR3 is CASSQNLMDRALEDTQYF. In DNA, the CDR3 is TGTGCCAGCAGCCAAAACCTTATGGACAGGGCATTGGAAGATACGCAGTATTTT.